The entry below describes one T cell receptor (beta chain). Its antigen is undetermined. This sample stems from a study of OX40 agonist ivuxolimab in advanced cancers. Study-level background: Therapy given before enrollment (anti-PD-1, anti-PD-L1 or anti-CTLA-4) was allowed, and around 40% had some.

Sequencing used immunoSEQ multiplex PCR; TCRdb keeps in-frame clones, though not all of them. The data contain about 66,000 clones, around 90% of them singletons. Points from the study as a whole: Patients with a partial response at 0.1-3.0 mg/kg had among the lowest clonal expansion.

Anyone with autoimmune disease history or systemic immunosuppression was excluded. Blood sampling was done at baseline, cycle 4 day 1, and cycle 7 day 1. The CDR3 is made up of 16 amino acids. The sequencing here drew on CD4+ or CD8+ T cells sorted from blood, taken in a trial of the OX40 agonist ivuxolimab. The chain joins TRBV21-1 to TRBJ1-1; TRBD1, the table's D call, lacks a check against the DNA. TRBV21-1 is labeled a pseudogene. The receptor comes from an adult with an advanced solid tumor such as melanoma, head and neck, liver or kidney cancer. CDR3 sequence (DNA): TGTGCCAGCAGCTCGATGGCGGGCCCAGGGGTCACTGAAGCTTTCTTT. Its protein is CASSSMAGPGVTEAFF.